The 18 T cell receptor beta chains below all came from one sample that was sequenced in a study of blood T cells in healthy people across ages. It was with a sample-barcoded 5' primer and a J-beta primer mix that a second PCR of roughly 7 to 12 cycles was run. MiXCR was run by TCRdb on the 5' RACE reads, yielding one entry per CDR3 protein. The repertoire holds some 1.8 million distinct CDR3 sequences, with approximately 39% as singletons. Sample: blood. The source of these receptors is a human donor in good health.

This clonotype was counted between two and nine times. This chain connects TRBV5-1 to TRBJ2-1, with D perhaps matching TRBD1 (5 bases). Trimming removed 4 bases from V and 5 bases from J, with 19 bases in between. The germline CDR1 and CDR2 sequences are SGHRS and YFSETQ. The CDR3 extends over 16 amino acids. The chain's CDR3 is CASSQRGHTPNNEQFF. CDR3 DNA sequence: TGCGCCAGCAGCCAAAGGGGCCACACCCCCAACAATGAGCAGTTCTTC. The full variable domain, in which reference TRBV5-1 and TRBJ2-1 provide the parts outside the CDR3, is KAGVTQTPRYLIKTRGQQVTLSCSPISGHRSVSWYQQTPGQGLQFLFEYFSETQRNKGNFPGRFSGRQFSNSRSEMNVSTLELGDSALYLCASSQRGHTPNNEQFFGPGTRLTVL.

This clonotype was counted only a few times. The genes are TRBV20-1 and TRBJ2-1, with D tentatively TRBD2 (5 bases). V was clipped by 8 bases and J by 0 bases, with 14 bases between them. Germline CDR1 DFQATT, CDR2 SNEGSKA (reference sequence). The CDR3 totals 14 residues. CDR3 in amino acids: CSHGRRVSYNEQFF. CDR3 DNA sequence: TGCAGTCATGGGCGGCGGGTCTCCTACAATGAGCAGTTCTTC.

The chain links TRBV7-3 to TRBJ2-1; TRBD2 matches 10 bases. V lost 8 bases to trimming and J lost 8 bases; unmatched junction nucleotides: 0. Germline V gives CDR1 SGHTA, CDR2 FQGTGA. The CDR3 runs 11 residues. The CDR3 is CASGTSDEQFF. CDR3 sequence (DNA): TGTGCCAGCGGGACTAGCGATGAGCAGTTCTTC. The full variable domain, completed using reference TRBV7-3 and TRBJ2-1, is GAGVSQTPSNKVTEKGKYVELRCDPISGHTALYWYRQSLGQGPEFLIYFQGTGAADDSGLPNDRFFAVRPEGSVSTLKIQRTERGDSAVYLCASGTSDEQFFGPGTRLTVL.

The V and J genes are TRBV7-3 and TRBJ1-6, with D tentatively TRBD1 (6 bases). CDR3 length: 13 amino acids. V lost 5 bases and J 12 bases, leaving 14 bases between the germline ends. The germline V gene has CDR1 SGHTA and CDR2 FQGTGA. Here the CDR3 DNA reads TGTGCCAGCAGCGTCCTAGGGGGGTTACCCCTCCACTTT. Protein: CASSVLGGLPLHF.

This clonotype was observed a few times. The rearrangement links TRBV6-2 or TRBV6-3 to TRBJ1-5, with unresolved D. The V and J ends lost 2 bases and 5 bases respectively, with 16 bases between them. The CDR3 covers 16 residues. Germline CDR1 reads MNHEY; CDR2 reads SVGEGT. The CDR3 region is CASSYELGGTDQPQHF. Here the CDR3 DNA reads TGTGCCAGCAGTTACGAGTTGGGAGGAACGGATCAGCCCCAGCATTTT.

This sequence joins TRBV11-1 and TRBJ2-7; 7 nucleotides match TRBD2. This CDR3 has 14 residues. Germline V gene data show CDR1 as SGHAT and CDR2 as FQDESV (reference sequence). V lost 8 bases and J lost 3; bases outside the gene matches: 10. The DNA of the CDR3 is TGTGCCAGCGCGGGGTCAGGGAGGGTCTACGAGCAGTACTTC. Its protein product is CASAGSGRVYEQYF.

This clonotype has a handful of counts. The genes are TRBV12-3 or TRBV12-4 and TRBJ1-2, with D perhaps matching TRBD1 (6 bases). The CDR3 runs 15 residues. V lost 4 bases to trimming and J lost 1 base, with 13 bases between them. The CDR3 reads CASSWGARSNYGYTF. In DNA form, the CDR3 reads TGTGCCAGCAGTTGGGGGGCGAGGAGTAACTATGGCTACACCTTC.

In DNA form, the CDR3 reads TGCGCCAGCAGCCAAACCCCAGGACTAGCGGGGGAGACCCAGTACTTC. Amino acid sequence: CASSQTPGLAGETQYF. The rearrangement uses TRBV4-3 and TRBJ2-5, with 12 nucleotides matching TRBD2. The germline CDR1 and CDR2 sequences are LGHNA and YSLEER. Trimming cost V 2 bases and J 5 bases; bases outside gene matches: 6. This CDR3 contains 16 residues.

The chain uses TRBV4-1 and TRBJ2-1; 7 bases are shared with TRBD1. Trimming removed 3 bases from V and 4 bases from J; junction bases left unmatched: 18. Germline CDR1 reads MGHRA; CDR2 reads YSYEKL. The CDR3 has 19 amino acids. CDR3: CASSQHRDRGPQKYNEQFF. The CDR3 region has the DNA TGCGCCAGCAGCCAGCACAGAGATAGGGGGCCTCAAAAGTACAATGAGCAGTTCTTC.

There are a few counts of this clonotype. This chain links TRBV18 with TRBJ2-5; no clear D. V lost 0 bases and J 3 bases, leaving 5 bases between the germline ends. The CDR3 is 13 amino acids. Germline CDR1 KGHSH, CDR2 LQKENI. The CDR3 is CASSPPQKETQYF. The CDR3 DNA follows: TGTGCCAGCTCACCACCCCAGAAAGAGACCCAGTACTTC.

The chain uses TRBV29-1 and TRBJ1-3; TRBD1 might be the D (5 bases). This CDR3 region has 13 residues. V gave up 2 bases and J gave up 2 bases, with 7 bases separating them. CDR1 and CDR2 from the germline V gene are SQVTM and ANQGSEA. The CDR3: CSVERDAGNTIYF. The CDR3 bases are TGCAGCGTTGAAAGGGACGCTGGAAACACCATATATTTT.

This clonotype was counted a single time. The rearrangement uses TRBV4-3 and TRBJ2-5, with 9 bases aligning to TRBD2. Trimming took 0 bases from V and 5 from J; bases not matched to a gene: 22. The V gene's germline CDR1 is LGHNA and CDR2 YSLEER. The CDR3 extends over 21 amino acids. The CDR3: CASSQEFPGTSWVKPRETQYF. CDR3 DNA: TGCGCCAGCAGCCAAGAGTTTCCCGGGACTAGCTGGGTTAAACCCCGTGAGACCCAGTACTTC.

This clonotype occurred a few times. The genes are TRBV10-3 and TRBJ2-5; weak D call: TRBD1 (6 bases). CDR3 length: 16 amino acids. V lost 6 bases and J lost 2, with 19 bases in between. Germline V gene data show CDR1 as ENHRY and CDR2 as SYGVKD. The CDR3 DNA follows: TGTGCCATCAGACCTTCGTTACAGGGAAATCAAGAGACCCAGTACTTC. It specifies CAIRPSLQGNQETQYF.

The chain has TRBV12-3 or TRBV12-4 and TRBJ2-3, with D maybe TRBD1 (6 bases). The V and J ends lost 6 bases and 2 bases respectively, with 15 bases between them. The CDR3 covers 15 residues. The CDR3 here is CASSKQGADTDTQYF. The CDR3 DNA follows: TGTGCCAGCAGCAAACAGGGTGCCGACACAGATACGCAGTATTTT.

The chain employs TRBV12-3 or TRBV12-4 and TRBJ1-5, with D possibly matching TRBD1 (5 bases). V gave up 6 bases and J gave up 6 bases, with 21 bases separating them. The CDR3 totals 16 residues. The CDR3 sequence is CASRLGWGSGFQPQHF. Here the CDR3 DNA reads TGTGCCAGCAGACTAGGGTGGGGGAGTGGGTTTCAGCCCCAGCATTTT.

The chain joins TRBV29-1 to TRBJ1-5; D gene ambiguous. V lost 4 bases to trimming and J lost 5 bases, with 9 bases between them. CDR1 is SQVTM, CDR2 ANQGSEA, per germline. The CDR3 covers 12 residues. CDR3 sequence: CSVGGPDQPQHF. Here the CDR3 DNA reads TGCAGCGTTGGCGGGCCCGATCAGCCCCAGCATTTT.

This chain connects TRBV4-1 to TRBJ1-2; a possible D gene is TRBD1 (5 bases). Germline assignment: CDR1 MGHRA and CDR2 YSYEKL. Trimming cost V 0 bases and J 2 bases, with 10 bases left between them. The CDR3 extends over 15 amino acids. CDR3: CASSQDDSLNYGYTF. CDR3 DNA sequence: TGCGCCAGCAGCCAAGATGACAGCCTGAACTATGGCTACACCTTC.

The table lists this clonotype with a few counts. The rearrangement uses TRBV4-3 and TRBJ2-5; D not certain. Per germline, CDR1 LGHNA and CDR2 YSLEER. With 0 bases removed from V and 6 bases from J, the gap between germline ends came to 17 bases. CDR3 length: 16 residues. As DNA, the CDR3 is TGCGCCAGCAGCCAAGATTACCCTGGGGTCGAAAAGACCCAGTACTTC. As protein: CASSQDYPGVEKTQYF.